This entry features one TCR beta chain sequence. The antigen is undetermined. The CDR3 has 17 residues. V lost 0 bases, J lost 4 bases, and 15 bases lay in between. Germline V gives CDR1 ENHRY, CDR2 SYGVKD. These data are taken from a study of cytomegalovirus exposure and HLA in healthy donors. PCR used 60 Vbeta primers and 13 Jbeta primers. Sequencing was performed with immunoSEQ multiplex PCR; in TCRdb, only in-frame clones are kept and a portion is missing. Its listing shows about 160,000 clones. The study, taken as a whole, reports: Roughly uniform depth of sequencing across donors was assumed in presence/absence analyses. The number of N-insertions in an Asian-associated ancestry cluster was reportedly below the roughly 700-donor mean in a later analysis.

Sequenced sample: PBMCs. This TCR was recovered from a woman aged 60-70 years in good health and CMV-seronegative. The chain combines TRBV10-3 with TRBJ1-4; a possible D gene is TRBD1 (5 bases). The CDR3 loop is CAISESRGSGLNEKLFF. In DNA, the CDR3 is TGTGCCATCAGTGAGTCACGAGGGTCGGGACTTAATGAAAAACTGTTTTTT.